These 18 T cell receptor beta chains were sequenced from one sample in a study of cytotoxic CD8 clonotypes in ibrutinib-treated CLL. Assay used: immunoSEQ multiplex PCR; TCRdb lists only in-frame clones, some missing. This sample has about 21,000 clones, with 74% found just once. This material consisted of PBMCs, taken before ibrutinib treatment. These receptor sequences come from a human donor with chronic lymphocytic leukemia.

This clone occurred once. J is TRBJ2-6 and V is TRBV18; TRBD1 might be the D (6 bases). CDR1 is KGHSH, CDR2 LQKENI, per germline. V was clipped by 4 bases and J by 1 base, with 20 bases between them. The CDR3 is 19 residues long. As DNA, the CDR3 is TGTGCCAGCTCACTAACCCCGACAGGCCCGGGGTCTGGGGCCAACGTCCTGACTTTC. Encoded protein: CASSLTPTGPGSGANVLTF.

The V call is TRBV6-1, the J call TRBJ2-2, with TRBD1 identical over 7 bases. Germline V gene data show CDR1 as MNHNS and CDR2 as SASEGT. V lost 6 bases, J lost 6 bases, and 10 bases stayed unmatched. The CDR3 contains 15 residues. Here the CDR3 DNA reads TGTGCCAGCAGGATCTATCTACAGGGGCCCGGGGAGCTGTTTTTT. It translates to CASRIYLQGPGELFF.

The chain links TRBV28 to TRBJ2-2; D gene unclear. The CDR3 length is 14 residues. Germline CDR1 is MDHEN and CDR2 is SYDVKM. Trimming pared 0 bases from V and 7 bases from J, leaving 9 bases between. The CDR3 is CASSLWAKGGELFF. CDR3 coding DNA: TGTGCCAGCAGTTTATGGGCGAAGGGCGGGGAGCTGTTTTTT.

The gene calls are TRBV18 and TRBJ2-3, with D possibly matching TRBD2 (5 bases). Trimming left V 4 bases short and J 5 bases short, with 7 bases between. This CDR3 spans 12 amino acids. CDR1 KGHSH and CDR2 LQKENI come from the germline V gene. The CDR3, as DNA: TGTGCCAGCTCACAAGGAGGAGATACGCAGTATTTT. Translated, it gives CASSQGGDTQYF.

The chain employs TRBV6-5 and TRBJ2-2; D possibly corresponds to TRBD1 (5 bases). The CDR3 has 15 amino acids. The germline CDR1 and CDR2 sequences are MNHEY and SVGAGI. Trimming took 6 bases from V and 3 from J, leaving 14 bases between them. Here the CDR3 DNA reads TGTGCCAGCAGCACCAGGGTGCTCGACACCGGGGAGCTGTTTTTT. Amino acid sequence: CASSTRVLDTGELFF.

The chain recombines TRBV11-2 with TRBJ2-7; 7 bases fit TRBD2. CDR1 is SGHAT and CDR2 is FQNNGV in the germline V gene. CDR3 length: 14 residues. Trimming cost V 1 base and J 6 bases; bases outside gene matches: 6. The CDR3 nucleotides read TGTGCCAGCAGCTTAGGTCGTAGGGAGGGCGAGCAGTACTTC. It yields the protein CASSLGRREGEQYF.

Only one count was recorded for this clone. This chain uses TRBV9 with TRBJ1-5, with D perhaps TRBD1 (5 bases). Trimming removed 8 bases from V and 6 bases from J, with 18 bases in between. Germline CDR1 reads SGDLS; CDR2 reads YYNGEE. The CDR3 is 14 residues long. In DNA form, the CDR3 reads TGTGCCAGTTCCACAGACAGTATAGGTCAGCCCCAGCATTTT. Translation: CASSTDSIGQPQHF.

The chain is built from TRBV6-1 and TRBJ2-5; tentative D call: TRBD1 (6 bases). V was trimmed by 7 bases and J by 5 bases, leaving 11 bases between them. The CDR3 consists of 12 residues. Per germline, CDR1 MNHNS and CDR2 SASEGT. CDR3 nucleotide sequence: TGTGCCAGCAAACAGGGCATGGAGACCCAGTACTTC. It translates to CASKQGMETQYF.

This clone was seen just once. The V call is TRBV6-5, the J call TRBJ2-1; D not resolved. Germline-derived CDR1 and CDR2 are MNHEY and SVGAGI. Trimming pared 4 bases from V and 0 bases from J, leaving 13 bases between. The CDR3 loop spans 16 amino acids. CDR3 protein: CASSFDGRNSYNEQFF. DNA of the CDR3: TGTGCCAGCAGTTTCGATGGTCGAAACTCCTACAATGAGCAGTTCTTC.

This sequence joins TRBV10-2 and TRBJ2-4, with 8 bases fitting TRBD1. The V and J ends lost 2 bases and 1 base, in that order; junction bases with no gene match: 4. CDR1 and CDR2 (germline): WSHSY, SAAADI. The CDR3 consists of 16 residues. CDR3 protein: CASSEAHRGAKNIQYF. CDR3 in DNA: TGCGCCAGCAGTGAGGCGCACAGGGGGGCCAAAAACATTCAGTACTTC.

The chain joins TRBV5-6 to TRBJ1-2; D may be TRBD1 (5 bases). CDR1 SGHDT and CDR2 YYEEEE come from the germline V gene. With 0 bases removed from V and 4 bases from J, the gap between germline ends came to 13 bases. The CDR3 spans 15 residues. This chain's CDR3 is CASSLVGEGGYGYTF. Written as DNA, the CDR3 is TGTGCCAGCAGCTTGGTAGGGGAAGGCGGCTATGGCTACACCTTC.

For the CDR3, the DNA is TGTGCCTGGAGAGGGGCGGGAGGCTACACCTTC. Its translation is CAWRGAGGYTF. J is TRBJ1-2 and V is TRBV30, with D tentatively TRBD1 (5 bases). From germline, CDR1 is GTSNPN and CDR2 SVGIG (reference sequence). V was clipped by 3 bases and J by 8 bases, with 10 bases between them. CDR3 length: 11 amino acids.

This chain links TRBV6-5 with TRBJ2-1; TRBD1 matches at 7 bases. The CDR3 totals 13 residues. The trim removed 8 bases at V and 9 bases at J, leaving 10 bases unmatched. CDR1 and CDR2 (germline): MNHEY, SVGAGI. CDR3 in DNA: TGTGCCAGCGGGGACAGTCCAGTCAGTGAGCAGTTCTTC. Its protein product is CASGDSPVSEQFF.

The chain links TRBV29-1 to TRBJ2-1, with TRBD2 matching 7 bases. The germline CDR1 and CDR2 sequences are SQVTM and ANQGSEA. This CDR3 spans 14 amino acids. The V gene end was trimmed by 3 bases and the J gene end by 3 bases; junction bases not matched to a gene: 5. In DNA, the CDR3 is TGCAGCGTTGATCCCAGCGGGGTCTACAATGAGCAGTTCTTC. It codes for CSVDPSGVYNEQFF.

The V and J genes are TRBV27 and TRBJ2-7; the match to TRBD1 covers 7 bases. V was pared by 0 bases and J by 0 bases, with 5 bases of the junction left unmatched. Germline V CDR1 and CDR2: MNHEY, SMNVEV (reference sequence). This CDR3 contains 16 residues. CDR3 loop: CASSLSGTVSSYEQYF. CDR3 DNA: TGTGCCAGCAGTTTATCTGGGACAGTATCCTCCTACGAGCAGTACTTC.

This clone came up a few times. The chain uses TRBV19 and TRBJ1-4, with 8 bases aligning to TRBD1. V shed 4 bases and J 4 bases; nucleotides not matched to a gene: 2. The CDR3 totals 14 residues. The V gene's germline CDR1 is LNHDA and CDR2 SQIVND (reference sequence). CDR3 bases: TGTGCCAGTAGTAAGGACAGGGATAATGAAAAACTGTTTTTT. Translation: CASSKDRDNEKLFF.

The chain couples TRBV29-1 to TRBJ2-1; 8 nucleotides align to TRBD2. Germline CDR1 SQVTM, CDR2 ANQGSEA. The CDR3 totals 14 residues. V dropped 2 bases and J dropped 4; count of bases not matched to a gene: 4. CDR3 nucleotides: TGCAGCGTTGAACGGCTAGCGGGTTACAATGAGCAGTTCTTC. Its translation is CSVERLAGYNEQFF.

This chain joins TRBV5-1 and TRBJ2-3; either TRBD1 or TRBD2 may fit D (5 bases each). CDR3 length: 16 residues. V lost 0 bases to trimming and J lost 4 bases, with 15 bases between them. Germline V gene sequence: CDR1 SGHRS, CDR2 YFSETQ. Here the CDR3 reads CASSLVTGPLADTQYF. In DNA, the CDR3 is TGCGCCAGCAGCTTGGTAACGGGACCCCTTGCAGATACGCAGTATTTT.